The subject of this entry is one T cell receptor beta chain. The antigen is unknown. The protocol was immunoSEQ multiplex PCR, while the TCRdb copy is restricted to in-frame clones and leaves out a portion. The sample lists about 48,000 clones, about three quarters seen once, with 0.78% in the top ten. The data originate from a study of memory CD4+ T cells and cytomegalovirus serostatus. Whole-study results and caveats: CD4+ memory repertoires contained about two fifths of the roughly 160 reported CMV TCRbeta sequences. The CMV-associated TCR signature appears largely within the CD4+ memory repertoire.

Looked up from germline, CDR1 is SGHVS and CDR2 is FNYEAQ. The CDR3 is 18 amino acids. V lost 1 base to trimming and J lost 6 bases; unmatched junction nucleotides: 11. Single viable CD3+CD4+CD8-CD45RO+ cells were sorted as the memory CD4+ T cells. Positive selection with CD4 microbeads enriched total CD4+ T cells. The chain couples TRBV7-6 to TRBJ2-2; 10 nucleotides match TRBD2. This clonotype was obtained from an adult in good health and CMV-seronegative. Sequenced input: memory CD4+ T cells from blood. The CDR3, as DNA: TGTGCCAGCAGCTTAGGGACAGCCGGGACTAGCGTTCCCGGGGAGCTGTTTTTT. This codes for CASSLGTAGTSVPGELFF.